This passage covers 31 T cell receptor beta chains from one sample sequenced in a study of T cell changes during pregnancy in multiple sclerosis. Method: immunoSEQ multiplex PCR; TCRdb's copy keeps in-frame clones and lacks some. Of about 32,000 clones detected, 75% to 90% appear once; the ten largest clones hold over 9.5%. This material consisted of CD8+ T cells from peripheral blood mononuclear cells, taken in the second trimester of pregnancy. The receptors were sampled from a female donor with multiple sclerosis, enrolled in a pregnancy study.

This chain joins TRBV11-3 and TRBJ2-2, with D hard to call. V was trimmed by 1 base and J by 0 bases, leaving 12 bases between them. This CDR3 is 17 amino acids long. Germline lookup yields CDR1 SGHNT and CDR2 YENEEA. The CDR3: CASSLVLTTANTGELFF. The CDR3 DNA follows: TGTGCCAGCAGCTTAGTCTTAACTACCGCGAACACCGGGGAGCTGTTTTTT.

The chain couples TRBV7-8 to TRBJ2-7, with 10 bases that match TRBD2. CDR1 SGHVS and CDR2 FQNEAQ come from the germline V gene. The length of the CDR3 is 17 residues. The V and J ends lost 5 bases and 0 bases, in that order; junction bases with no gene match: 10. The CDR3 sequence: CASSPQGLAVSSYEQYF. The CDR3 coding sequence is TGTGCCAGCAGCCCCCAAGGACTAGCGGTGAGCTCCTACGAGCAGTACTTC.

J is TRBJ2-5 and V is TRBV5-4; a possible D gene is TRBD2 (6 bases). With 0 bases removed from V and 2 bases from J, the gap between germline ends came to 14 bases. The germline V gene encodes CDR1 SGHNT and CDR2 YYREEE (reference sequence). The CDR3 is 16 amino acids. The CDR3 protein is CASSLVPGDLQETQYF. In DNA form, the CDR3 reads TGTGCCAGCAGCTTGGTACCGGGGGACCTTCAAGAGACCCAGTACTTC.

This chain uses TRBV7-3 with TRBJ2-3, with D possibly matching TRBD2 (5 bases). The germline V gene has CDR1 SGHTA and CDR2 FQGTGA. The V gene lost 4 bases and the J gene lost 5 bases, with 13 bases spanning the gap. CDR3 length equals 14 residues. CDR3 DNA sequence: TGTGCCAGCAGCTGGGAGACTATGGAAGATACGCAGTATTTT. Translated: CASSWETMEDTQYF.

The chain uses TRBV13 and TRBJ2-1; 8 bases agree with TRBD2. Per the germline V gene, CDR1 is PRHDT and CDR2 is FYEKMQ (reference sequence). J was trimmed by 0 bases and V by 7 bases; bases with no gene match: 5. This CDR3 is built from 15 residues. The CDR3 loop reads CASTLAGRSYNEQFF. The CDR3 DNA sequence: TGTGCCAGCACCCTAGCGGGTCGCTCCTACAATGAGCAGTTCTTC.

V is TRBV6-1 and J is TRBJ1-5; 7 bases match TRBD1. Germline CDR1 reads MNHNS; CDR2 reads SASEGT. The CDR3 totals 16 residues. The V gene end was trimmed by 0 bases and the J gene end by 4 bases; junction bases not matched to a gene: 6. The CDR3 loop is CASSEAEGAGNQPQHF. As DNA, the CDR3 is TGTGCCAGCAGTGAAGCGGAGGGGGCCGGGAATCAGCCCCAGCATTTT.

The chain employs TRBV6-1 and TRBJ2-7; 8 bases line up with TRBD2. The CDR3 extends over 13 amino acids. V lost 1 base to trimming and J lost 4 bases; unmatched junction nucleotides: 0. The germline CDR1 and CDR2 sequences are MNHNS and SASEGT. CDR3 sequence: CASSEGGRYEQYF. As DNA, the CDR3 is TGTGCCAGCAGTGAAGGCGGGAGGTACGAGCAGTACTTC.

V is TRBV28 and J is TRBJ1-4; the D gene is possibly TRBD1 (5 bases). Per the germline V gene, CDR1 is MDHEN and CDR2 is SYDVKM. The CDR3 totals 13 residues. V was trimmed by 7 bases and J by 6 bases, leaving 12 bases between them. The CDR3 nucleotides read TGTGCCAGCAACCAGGGAATGTATGAAAAACTGTTTTTT. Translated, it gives CASNQGMYEKLFF. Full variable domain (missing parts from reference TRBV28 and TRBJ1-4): DVKVTQSSRYLVKRTGEKVFLECVQDMDHENMFWYRQDPGLGLRLIYFSYDVKMKEKGDIPEGYSVSREKKERFSLILESASTNQTSMYLCASNQGMYEKLFFGSGTQLSVL.

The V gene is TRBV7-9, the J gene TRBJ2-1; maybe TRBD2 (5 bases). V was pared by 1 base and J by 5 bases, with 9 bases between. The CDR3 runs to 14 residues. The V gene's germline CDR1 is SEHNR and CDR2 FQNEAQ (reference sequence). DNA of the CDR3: TGTGCCAGCAGCTTAGGGCGGGCAGACAATGAGCAGTTCTTC. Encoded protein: CASSLGRADNEQFF.

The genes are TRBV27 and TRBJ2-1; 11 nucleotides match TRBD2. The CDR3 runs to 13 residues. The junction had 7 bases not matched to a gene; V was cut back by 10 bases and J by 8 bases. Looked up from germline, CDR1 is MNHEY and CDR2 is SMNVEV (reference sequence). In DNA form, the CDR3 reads TGTGCCACCTTAGCGGGGGGGTTCCATGAGCAGTTCTTC. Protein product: CATLAGGFHEQFF.

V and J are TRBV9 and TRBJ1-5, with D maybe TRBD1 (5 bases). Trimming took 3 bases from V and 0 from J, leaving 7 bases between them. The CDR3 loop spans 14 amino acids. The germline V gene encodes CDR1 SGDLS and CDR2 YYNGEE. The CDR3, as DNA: TGTGCCAGCAGCGGGGGGGGTAGCAATCAGCCCCAGCATTTT. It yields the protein CASSGGGSNQPQHF.

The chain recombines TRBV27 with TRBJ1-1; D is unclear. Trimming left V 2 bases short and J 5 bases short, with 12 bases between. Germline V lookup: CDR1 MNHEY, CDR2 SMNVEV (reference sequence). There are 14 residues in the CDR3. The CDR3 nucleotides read TGTGCCAGCAGTTTAGAGGCCGGTCAAACTGAAGCTTTCTTT. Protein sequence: CASSLEAGQTEAFF.

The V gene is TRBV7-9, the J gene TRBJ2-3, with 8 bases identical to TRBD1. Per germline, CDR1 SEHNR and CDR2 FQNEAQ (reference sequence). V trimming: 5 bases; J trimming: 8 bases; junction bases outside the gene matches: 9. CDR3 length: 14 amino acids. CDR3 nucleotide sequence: TGTGCCAGCAGCCCGACAGGGGCCGCGGGTACGCAGTATTTT. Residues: CASSPTGAAGTQYF.

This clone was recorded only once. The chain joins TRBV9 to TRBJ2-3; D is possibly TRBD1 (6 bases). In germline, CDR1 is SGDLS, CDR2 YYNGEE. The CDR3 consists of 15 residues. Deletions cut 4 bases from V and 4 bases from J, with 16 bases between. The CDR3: CASSPRGGTADTQYF. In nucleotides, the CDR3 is TGTGCCAGCAGCCCCCGAGGGGGAACGGCAGATACGCAGTATTTT.

The CDR3 here is CASSIPDRVGLYEQYF. The CDR3 DNA is TGTGCCAGCAGCATCCCCGACAGGGTGGGATTATACGAGCAGTACTTC. This chain joins TRBV11-2 and TRBJ2-7; 7 bases are a match to TRBD1. Germline V gives CDR1 SGHAT, CDR2 FQNNGV. The CDR3 totals 16 residues. V dropped 5 bases and J dropped 4; count of bases not matched to a gene: 14.

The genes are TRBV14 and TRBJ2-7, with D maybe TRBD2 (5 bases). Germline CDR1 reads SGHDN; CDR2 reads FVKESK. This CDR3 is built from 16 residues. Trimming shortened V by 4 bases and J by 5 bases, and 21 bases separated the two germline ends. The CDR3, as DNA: TGTGCCAGCAGCCCGTTGGGTGGGAGTCTCCCCCACGAGCAGTACTTC. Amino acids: CASSPLGGSLPHEQYF.

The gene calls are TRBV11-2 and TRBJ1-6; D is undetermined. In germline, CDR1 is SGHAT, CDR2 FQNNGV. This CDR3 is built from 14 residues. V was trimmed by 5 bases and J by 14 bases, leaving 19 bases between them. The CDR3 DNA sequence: TGTGCCAGCAGCCACGGATCCTTGGAGGGCTCCCTCCACTTT. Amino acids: CASSHGSLEGSLHF.

The CDR3 sequence: CASSEHRDRGYEQYF. For the CDR3, the DNA is TGTGCCAGCAGTGAACACCGGGACAGGGGTTACGAGCAGTACTTC. The rearrangement links TRBV6-1 to TRBJ2-7, with 10 bases lining up with TRBD1. This CDR3 is built from 15 residues. Germline values: CDR1 MNHNS, CDR2 SASEGT. Unmatched junction bases numbered 5, after V lost 2 bases and J lost 4 bases.

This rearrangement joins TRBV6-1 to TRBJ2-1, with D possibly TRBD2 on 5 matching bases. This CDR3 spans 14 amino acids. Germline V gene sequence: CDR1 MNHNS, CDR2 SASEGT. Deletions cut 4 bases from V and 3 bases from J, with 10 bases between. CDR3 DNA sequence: TGTGCCAGCAGTGTAAGGACTCTCTACAATGAGCAGTTCTTC. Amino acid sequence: CASSVRTLYNEQFF.

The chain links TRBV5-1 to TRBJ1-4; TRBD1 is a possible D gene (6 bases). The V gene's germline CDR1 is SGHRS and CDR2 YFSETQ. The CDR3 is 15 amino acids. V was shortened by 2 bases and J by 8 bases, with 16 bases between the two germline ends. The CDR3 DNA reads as TGCGCCAGCAGCTTCGAGGGGGTGGTCGACGAAAAACTGTTTTTT. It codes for CASSFEGVVDEKLFF.

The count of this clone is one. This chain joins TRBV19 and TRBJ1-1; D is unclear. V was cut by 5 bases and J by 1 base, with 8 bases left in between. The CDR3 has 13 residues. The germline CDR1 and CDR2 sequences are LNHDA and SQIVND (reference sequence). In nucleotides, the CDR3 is TGTGCCAGTAGTGCGGGTCGGAACACTGAAGCTTTCTTT. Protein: CASSAGRNTEAFF.

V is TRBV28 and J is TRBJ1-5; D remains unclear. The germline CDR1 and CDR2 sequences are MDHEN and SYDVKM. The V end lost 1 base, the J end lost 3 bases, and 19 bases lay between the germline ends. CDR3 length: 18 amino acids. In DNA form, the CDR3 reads TGTGCCAGCAGTTTATCCCTTTCCGACACCACCACCAATCAGCCCCAGCATTTT. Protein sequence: CASSLSLSDTTTNQPQHF.

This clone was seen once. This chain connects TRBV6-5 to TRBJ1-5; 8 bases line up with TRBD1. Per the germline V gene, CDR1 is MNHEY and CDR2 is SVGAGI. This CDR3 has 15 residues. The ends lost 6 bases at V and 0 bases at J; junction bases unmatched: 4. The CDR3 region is CASSPRGPSNQPQHF. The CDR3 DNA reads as TGTGCCAGCAGCCCCAGGGGGCCTAGCAATCAGCCCCAGCATTTT.

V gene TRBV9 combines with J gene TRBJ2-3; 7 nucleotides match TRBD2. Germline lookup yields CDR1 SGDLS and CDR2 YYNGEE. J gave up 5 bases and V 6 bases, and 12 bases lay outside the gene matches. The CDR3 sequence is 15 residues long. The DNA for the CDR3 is TGTGCCAGCACCTCGTTGGGGCTAGCGGAAGATACGCAGTATTTT. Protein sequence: CASTSLGLAEDTQYF.

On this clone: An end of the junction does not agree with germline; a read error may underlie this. Here the CDR3 reads CASRLAGGLDNEQFF. The DNA for the CDR3 is TGTGCCAGCCGCTTAGCGGGGGGACTGGACAATGAGCAGTTCTTC. The rearrangement links TRBV7-2 to TRBJ2-1; 10 nucleotides align to TRBD2. The CDR3 spans 15 residues. Germline V gene lookup returns CDR1 SGHTA and CDR2 FQGNSA.

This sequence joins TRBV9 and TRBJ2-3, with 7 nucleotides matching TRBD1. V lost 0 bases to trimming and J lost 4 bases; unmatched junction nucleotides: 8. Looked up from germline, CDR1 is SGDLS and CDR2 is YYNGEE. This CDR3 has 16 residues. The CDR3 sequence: CASSVGPGGIADTQYF. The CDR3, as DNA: TGTGCCAGCAGCGTAGGTCCAGGGGGAATCGCAGATACGCAGTATTTT. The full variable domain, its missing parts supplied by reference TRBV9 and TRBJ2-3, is DSGVTQTPKHLITATGQRVTLRCSPRSGDLSVYWYQQSLDQGLQFLIQYYNGEERAKGNILERFSAQQFPDLHSELNLSSLELGDSALYFCASSVGPGGIADTQYFGPGTRLTVL.

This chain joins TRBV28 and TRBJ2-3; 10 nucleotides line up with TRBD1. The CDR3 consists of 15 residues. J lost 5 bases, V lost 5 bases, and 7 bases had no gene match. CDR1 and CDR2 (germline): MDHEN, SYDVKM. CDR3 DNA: TGTGCCAGCAGTCTTGACAGGGGGCGCAAAGATACGCAGTATTTT. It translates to CASSLDRGRKDTQYF.

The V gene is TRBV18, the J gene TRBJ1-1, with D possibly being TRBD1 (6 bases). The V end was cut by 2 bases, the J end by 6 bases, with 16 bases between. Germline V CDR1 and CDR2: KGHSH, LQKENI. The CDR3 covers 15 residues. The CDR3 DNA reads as TGTGCCAGCTCACCAAGTTGGAATGAGGGGGCTGAAGCTTTCTTT. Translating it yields CASSPSWNEGAEAFF.

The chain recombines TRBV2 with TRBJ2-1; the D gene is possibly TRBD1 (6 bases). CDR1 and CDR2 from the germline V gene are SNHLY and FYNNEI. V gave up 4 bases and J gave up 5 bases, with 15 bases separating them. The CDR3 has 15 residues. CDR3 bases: TGTGCCAGCAGTGTTTCACAGGGCCGGAACAATGAGCAGTTCTTC. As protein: CASSVSQGRNNEQFF.

The CDR3 is CATILAGGTDTQYF. The CDR3 coding sequence is TGTGCCACCATACTAGCGGGAGGCACAGATACGCAGTATTTT. The J gene is TRBJ2-3, the V gene TRBV2; 11 bases map to TRBD2. V shed 10 bases, J shed 1 base, and the junction held 4 bases outside the gene matches. The length of the CDR3 is 14 residues. Germline V lookup: CDR1 SNHLY, CDR2 FYNNEI.

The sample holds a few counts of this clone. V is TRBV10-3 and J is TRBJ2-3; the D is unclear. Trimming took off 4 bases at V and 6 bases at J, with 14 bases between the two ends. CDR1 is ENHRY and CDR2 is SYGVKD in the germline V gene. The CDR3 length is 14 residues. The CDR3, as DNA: TGTGCCATCAGTGCCGAATCTCAACTGGATACGCAGTATTTT. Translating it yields CAISAESQLDTQYF.